This TCR beta chain was captured by sequencing in a study of CXCR3-negative and CXCR3-positive naive CD8 T cells. General observations from the study: Similar TRBV-TRBJ usage was seen in naive cells (both CXCR3-negative and CXCR3-positive), but memory cells differed.

Subsets of CD8+ T cells were each sorted in triplicate at 270,000 or so cells apiece. Naive CD8+ T cells carried a CD45RO-CCR7+CD27+CD95- phenotype. A word on this clonotype: The antigen is undetermined.

Libraries were UMI-labeled 5' RACE TRB cDNA. TCRdb reprocessed the 5' RACE reads, keeping one entry per CDR3 protein, no DNA. Recorded for this sample: some 130,000 distinct CDR3 sequences. This CDR3 has 18 amino acids. Germline values: CDR1 SGHVS, CDR2 FNYEAQ. The TCR was taken from a human donor in good health. Some clones in this sample may be carry-over from other donors' samples. The sample taken for sequencing was naive CXCR3- CD8+ T cells from blood. Subset given: CD45RO-CCR7+CD27+CD95- naive CD8+ T cells lacking CXCR3 (TNR3-). The chain recombines TRBV7-6 with TRBJ2-1; as DNA is missing, the TRBD2 call by TCRdb cannot be tested. The CDR3 here is CASRPGLAGGALYNEQFF.